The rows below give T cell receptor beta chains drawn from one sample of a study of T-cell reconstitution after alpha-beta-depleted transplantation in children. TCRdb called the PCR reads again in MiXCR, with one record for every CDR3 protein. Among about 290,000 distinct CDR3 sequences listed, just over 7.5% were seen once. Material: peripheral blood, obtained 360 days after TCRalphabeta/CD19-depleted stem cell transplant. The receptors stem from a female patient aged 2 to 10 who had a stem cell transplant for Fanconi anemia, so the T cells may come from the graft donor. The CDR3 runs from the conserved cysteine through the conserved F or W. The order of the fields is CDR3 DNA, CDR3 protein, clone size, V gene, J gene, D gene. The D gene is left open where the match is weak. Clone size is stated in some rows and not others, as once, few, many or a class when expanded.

CDR3 DNA: TGTGCCATCAGTGTACGGTTTAGGGGGAGCTCCTACAATGAGCAGTTCTTC
CDR3 protein: CAISVRFRGSSYNEQFF
clone size: many
V gene: TRBV10-3
J gene: TRBJ2-1
D gene: NA

CDR3 DNA: TGTGCCAGCAGCTTAAGAGGACTAGCACGGCAGTATTTT
CDR3 protein: CASSLRGLARQYF
clone size: NA
V gene: TRBV7-2
J gene: TRBJ2-3
D gene: TRBD2

CDR3 DNA: TGTGCCAGCAGCGTAGGAGGGACTGGGGCCAACGTCCTGACTTTC
CDR3 protein: CASSVGGTGANVLTF
clone size: many
V gene: TRBV9
J gene: TRBJ2-6
D gene: NA

CDR3 DNA: TGTGCCAGCAGCCAAGGGGACGGTTCGAACACCGGGGAGCTGTTTTTT
CDR3 protein: CASSQGDGSNTGELFF
clone size: many
V gene: TRBV4-2
J gene: TRBJ2-2
D gene: NA

CDR3 DNA: TGTGCCAGCAGTTTGGGCGGGGGCTTGGAGCCCCAGCATTTT
CDR3 protein: CASSLGGGLEPQHF
clone size: many
V gene: TRBV27
J gene: TRBJ1-5
D gene: NA

CDR3 DNA: TGTGCCAGCAGCTCGGCCAGGGGGTATGGCTACACCTTC
CDR3 protein: CASSSARGYGYTF
clone size: few
V gene: TRBV7-6
J gene: TRBJ1-2
D gene: TRBD1

CDR3 DNA: TGCGCCAGCAGCCGAATGCCGGTCTCCTACGAGCAGTACTTC
CDR3 protein: CASSRMPVSYEQYF
clone size: few
V gene: TRBV4-1
J gene: TRBJ2-7
D gene: NA

CDR3 DNA: TGTGCCAGCAGCCCCTGGCAGGGACAGGGGGCTTTCTTT
CDR3 protein: CASSPWQGQGAFF
clone size: few
V gene: TRBV7-2
J gene: TRBJ1-1
D gene: TRBD1

CDR3 DNA: TGTGCCAGCAGCCCCAATATGCAAGACGGGGAGCTGTTTTTT
CDR3 protein: CASSPNMQDGELFF
clone size: NA
V gene: TRBV7-6
J gene: TRBJ2-2
D gene: NA

CDR3 DNA: TGTGCCAGCAGCTTGGGGGTTAGGTACGAGCAGTACTTC
CDR3 protein: CASSLGVRYEQYF
clone size: few
V gene: TRBV7-9
J gene: TRBJ2-7
D gene: NA

CDR3 DNA: TGTGCCAGCAGCTTAGGTAGGACAGAGAACACTGAAGCTTTCTTT
CDR3 protein: CASSLGRTENTEAFF
clone size: many
V gene: TRBV7-9
J gene: TRBJ1-1
D gene: NA

CDR3 DNA: TGTGCCACCTCCCCACTAGCTGAAGCTTTCTTT
CDR3 protein: CATSPLAEAFF
clone size: many
V gene: TRBV28
J gene: TRBJ1-1
D gene: NA

CDR3 DNA: TGTGCCAGCTCCATGCAAGAGACCCAGTACTTC
CDR3 protein: CASSMQETQYF
clone size: NA
V gene: TRBV18
J gene: TRBJ2-5
D gene: NA

CDR3 DNA: TGTGCCAGCAGTTTCGACAGGAGAAGGACTGAAGCTTTCTTT
CDR3 protein: CASSFDRRRTEAFF
clone size: many
V gene: TRBV12-3/TRBV12-4
J gene: TRBJ1-1
D gene: NA

CDR3 DNA: TGTGCCAGCATCCCGGGGGCGAGCTCCTACAATGAGCAGTTCTTC
CDR3 protein: CASIPGASSYNEQFF
clone size: NA
V gene: TRBV5-5
J gene: TRBJ2-1
D gene: NA

CDR3 DNA: TGTGCCAGCAGCACCTCCCTGAGCGGGGGAGGAACAGATACGCAGTATTTT
CDR3 protein: CASSTSLSGGGTDTQYF
clone size: many
V gene: TRBV7-8
J gene: TRBJ2-3
D gene: TRBD2

CDR3 DNA: TGTGCCAGCAGTTCTCCAGCGGGACTAGCGGATTCCAATGAGCAGTTCTTC
CDR3 protein: CASSSPAGLADSNEQFF
clone size: many
V gene: TRBV12-3/TRBV12-4
J gene: TRBJ2-1
D gene: TRBD2

CDR3 DNA: TGTGCCTCGGGACAGGATGGGTATGGGGAGCAGTACTTC
CDR3 protein: CASGQDGYGEQYF
clone size: few
V gene: TRBV6-2/TRBV6-3
J gene: TRBJ2-7
D gene: TRBD1

CDR3 DNA: TGCGCCAGCAGCTTGGCACTAGCGGGGGGTATGGCAGATACGCAGTATTTT
CDR3 protein: CASSLALAGGMADTQYF
clone size: few
V gene: TRBV5-1
J gene: TRBJ2-3
D gene: TRBD2

CDR3 DNA: TGTGCCAGCAGCTTAAACATTTGGGGGGGAGACACCGGGGAGCTGTTTTTT
CDR3 protein: CASSLNIWGGDTGELFF
clone size: many
V gene: TRBV7-2
J gene: TRBJ2-2
D gene: TRBD2